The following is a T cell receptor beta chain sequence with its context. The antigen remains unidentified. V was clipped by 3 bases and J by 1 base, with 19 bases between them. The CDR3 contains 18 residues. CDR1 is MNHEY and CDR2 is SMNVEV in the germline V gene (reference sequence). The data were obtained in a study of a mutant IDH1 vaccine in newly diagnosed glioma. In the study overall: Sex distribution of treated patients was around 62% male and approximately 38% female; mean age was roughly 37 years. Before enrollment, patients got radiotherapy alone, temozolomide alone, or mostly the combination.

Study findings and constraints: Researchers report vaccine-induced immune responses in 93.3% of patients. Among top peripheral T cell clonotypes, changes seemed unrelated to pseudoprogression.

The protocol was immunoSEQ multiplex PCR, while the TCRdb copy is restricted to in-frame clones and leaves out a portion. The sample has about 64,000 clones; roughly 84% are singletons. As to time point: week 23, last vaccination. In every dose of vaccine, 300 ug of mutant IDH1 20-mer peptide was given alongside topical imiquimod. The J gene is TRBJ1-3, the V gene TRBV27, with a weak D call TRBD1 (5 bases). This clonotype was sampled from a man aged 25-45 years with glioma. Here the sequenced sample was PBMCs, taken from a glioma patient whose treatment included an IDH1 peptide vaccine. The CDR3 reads CASSLLHGASLSGNTIYF. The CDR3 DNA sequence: TGTGCCAGCAGTTTGCTACACGGGGCATCGTTATCTGGAAACACCATATATTTT.